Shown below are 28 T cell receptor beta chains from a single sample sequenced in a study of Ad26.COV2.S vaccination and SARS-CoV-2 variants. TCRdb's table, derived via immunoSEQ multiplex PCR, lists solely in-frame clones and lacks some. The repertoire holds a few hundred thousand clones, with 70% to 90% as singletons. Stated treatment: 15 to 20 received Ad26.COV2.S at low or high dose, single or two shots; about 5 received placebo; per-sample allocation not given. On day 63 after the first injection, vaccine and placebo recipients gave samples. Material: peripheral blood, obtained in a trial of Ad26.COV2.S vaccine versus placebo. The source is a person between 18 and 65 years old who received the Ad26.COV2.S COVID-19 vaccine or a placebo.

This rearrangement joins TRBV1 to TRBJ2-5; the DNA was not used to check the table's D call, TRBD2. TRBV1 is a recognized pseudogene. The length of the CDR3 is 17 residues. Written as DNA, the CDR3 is TGCACCAGCAGCCAAGCCCAATCTAGCGGGGATTCGGAGACCCAGTACTTC. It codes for CTSSQAQSSGDSETQYF.

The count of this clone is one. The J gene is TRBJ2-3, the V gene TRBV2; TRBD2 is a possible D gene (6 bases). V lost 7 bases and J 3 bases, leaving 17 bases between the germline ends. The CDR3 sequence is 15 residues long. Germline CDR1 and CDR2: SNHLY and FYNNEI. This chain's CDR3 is CASNGGGALTDTQYF. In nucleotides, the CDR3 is TGTGCCAGCAACGGTGGCGGGGCTTTAACAGATACGCAGTATTTT.

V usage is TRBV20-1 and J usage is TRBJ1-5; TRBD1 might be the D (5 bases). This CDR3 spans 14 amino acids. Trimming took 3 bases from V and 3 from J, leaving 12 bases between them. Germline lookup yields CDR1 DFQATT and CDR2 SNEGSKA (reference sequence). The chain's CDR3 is CSASMGTLNQPQHF. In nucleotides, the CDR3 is TGCAGTGCTAGTATGGGGACCCTCAATCAGCCCCAGCATTTT.

CDR3 residues: CASSLSHYGYTF. CDR3 coding DNA: TGTGCCAGCAGTTTATCACACTATGGCTACACCTTC. The V gene is TRBV28, the J gene TRBJ1-2; D gene uncertain. Germline assignment: CDR1 MDHEN and CDR2 SYDVKM. With 1 base removed from V and 3 bases from J, the gap between germline ends came to 3 bases. The CDR3 extends over 12 amino acids.

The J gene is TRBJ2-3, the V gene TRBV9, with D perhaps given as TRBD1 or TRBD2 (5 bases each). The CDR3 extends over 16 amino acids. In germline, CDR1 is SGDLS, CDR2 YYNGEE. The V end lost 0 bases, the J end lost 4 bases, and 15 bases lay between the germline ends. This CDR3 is CASSVGLRGRSDTQYF. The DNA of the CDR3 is TGTGCCAGCAGCGTAGGTCTCCGGGGCCGATCAGATACGCAGTATTTT.

DNA for the CDR3: TGCGCCAGCAGTTGGGGGACAGGGTCCACTGAAGCTTTCTTT. It encodes CASSWGTGSTEAFF. The J gene is TRBJ1-1, the V gene TRBV5-1; TRBD1 agrees at 9 bases. The junction had 6 bases not matched to a gene; V was cut back by 5 bases and J by 4 bases. This CDR3 is 14 amino acids long. Germline V CDR1 and CDR2: SGHRS, YFSETQ.

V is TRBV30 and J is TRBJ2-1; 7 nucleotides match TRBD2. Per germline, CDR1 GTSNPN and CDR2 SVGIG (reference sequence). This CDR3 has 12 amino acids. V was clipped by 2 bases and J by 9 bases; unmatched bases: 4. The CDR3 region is CAWSRGVGEQFF. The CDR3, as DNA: TGTGCCTGGAGTCGGGGGGTAGGTGAGCAGTTCTTC.

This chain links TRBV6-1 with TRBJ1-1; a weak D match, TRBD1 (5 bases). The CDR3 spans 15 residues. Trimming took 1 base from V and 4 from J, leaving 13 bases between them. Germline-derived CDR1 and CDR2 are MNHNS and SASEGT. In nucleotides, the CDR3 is TGTGCCAGCAGTGAAGAAGTGTCCGGGGGCACTGAAGCTTTCTTT. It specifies CASSEEVSGGTEAFF.

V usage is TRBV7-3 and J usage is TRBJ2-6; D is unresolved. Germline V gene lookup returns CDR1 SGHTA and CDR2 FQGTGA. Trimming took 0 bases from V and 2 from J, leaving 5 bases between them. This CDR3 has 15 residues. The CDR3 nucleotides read TGTGCCAGCAGCTTAACAGGCGCTGGGGCCAACGTCCTGACTTTC. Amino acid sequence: CASSLTGAGANVLTF.

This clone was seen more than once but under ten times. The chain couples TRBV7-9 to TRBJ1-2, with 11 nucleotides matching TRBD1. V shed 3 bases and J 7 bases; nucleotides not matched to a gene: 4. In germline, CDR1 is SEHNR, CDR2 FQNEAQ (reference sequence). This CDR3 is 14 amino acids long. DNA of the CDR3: TGTGCCAGCAGCTTGGGACAGGGGGTAGTTGGCTACACCTTC. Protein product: CASSLGQGVVGYTF.

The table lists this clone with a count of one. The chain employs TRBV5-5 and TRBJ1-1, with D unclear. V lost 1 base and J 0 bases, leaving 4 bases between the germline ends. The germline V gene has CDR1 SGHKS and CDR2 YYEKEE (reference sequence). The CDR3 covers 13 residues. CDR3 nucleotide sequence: TGTGCCAGCAGCTTGACTGTGAACACTGAAGCTTTCTTT. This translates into CASSLTVNTEAFF.

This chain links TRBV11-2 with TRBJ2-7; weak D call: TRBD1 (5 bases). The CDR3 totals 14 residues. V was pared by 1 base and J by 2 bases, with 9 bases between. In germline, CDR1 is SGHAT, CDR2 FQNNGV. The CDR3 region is CASSLGQLTYEQYF. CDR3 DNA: TGTGCCAGCAGCTTAGGACAGCTCACCTACGAGCAGTACTTC.

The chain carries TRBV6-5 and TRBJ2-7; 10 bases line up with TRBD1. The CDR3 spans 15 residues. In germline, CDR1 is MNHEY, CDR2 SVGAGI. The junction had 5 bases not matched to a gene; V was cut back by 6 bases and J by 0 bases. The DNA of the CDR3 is TGTGCCAGCAGGATCGACAGGGGGCTCTCCTACGAGCAGTACTTC. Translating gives CASRIDRGLSYEQYF.

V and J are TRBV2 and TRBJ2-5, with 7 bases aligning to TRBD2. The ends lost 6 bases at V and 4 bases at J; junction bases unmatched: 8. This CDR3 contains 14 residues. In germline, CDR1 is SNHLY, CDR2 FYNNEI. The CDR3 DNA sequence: TGTGCCAGCAGCCGGGACTATCTGAGAGAGACCCAGTACTTC. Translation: CASSRDYLRETQYF.

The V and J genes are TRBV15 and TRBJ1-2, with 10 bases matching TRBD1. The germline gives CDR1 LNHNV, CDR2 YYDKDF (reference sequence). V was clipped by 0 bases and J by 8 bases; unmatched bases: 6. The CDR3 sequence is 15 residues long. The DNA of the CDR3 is TGTGCCACCAGCAGAGATATCGGGACAGGGGTCGGCTACACCTTC. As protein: CATSRDIGTGVGYTF.

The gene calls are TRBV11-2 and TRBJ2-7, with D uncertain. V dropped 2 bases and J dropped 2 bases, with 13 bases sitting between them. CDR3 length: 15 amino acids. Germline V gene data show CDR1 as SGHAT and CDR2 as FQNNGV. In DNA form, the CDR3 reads TGTGCCAGCAGCTTACTGGTCGGTGAAACCTACGAGCAGTACTTC. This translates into CASSLLVGETYEQYF.

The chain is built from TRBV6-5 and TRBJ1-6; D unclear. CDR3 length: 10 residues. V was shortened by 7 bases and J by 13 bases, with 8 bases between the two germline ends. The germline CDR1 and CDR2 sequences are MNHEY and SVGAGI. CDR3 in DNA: TGTGCCAGCACCGGCCCGCCCCTCCACTTT. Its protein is CASTGPPLHF.

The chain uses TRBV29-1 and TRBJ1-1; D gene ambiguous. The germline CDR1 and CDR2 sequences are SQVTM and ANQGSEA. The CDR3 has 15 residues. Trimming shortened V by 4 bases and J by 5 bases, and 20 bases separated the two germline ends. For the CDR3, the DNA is TGCAGCGTTGTCGAGTGGTCTCGGGAGGGAACTGAAGCTTTCTTT. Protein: CSVVEWSREGTEAFF.

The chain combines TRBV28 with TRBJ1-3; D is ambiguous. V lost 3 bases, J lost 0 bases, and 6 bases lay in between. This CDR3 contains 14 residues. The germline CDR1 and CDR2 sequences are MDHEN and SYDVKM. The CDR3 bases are TGTGCCAGCAGTTTTCGGAGCTCTGGAAACACCATATATTTT. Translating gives CASSFRSSGNTIYF.

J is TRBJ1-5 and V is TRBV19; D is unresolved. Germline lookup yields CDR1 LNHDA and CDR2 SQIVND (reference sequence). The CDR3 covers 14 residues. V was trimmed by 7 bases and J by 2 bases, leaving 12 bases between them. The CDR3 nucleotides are TGTGCCAGTACTGGAGGGAGGGGCAATCAGCCCCAGCATTTT. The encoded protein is CASTGGRGNQPQHF.

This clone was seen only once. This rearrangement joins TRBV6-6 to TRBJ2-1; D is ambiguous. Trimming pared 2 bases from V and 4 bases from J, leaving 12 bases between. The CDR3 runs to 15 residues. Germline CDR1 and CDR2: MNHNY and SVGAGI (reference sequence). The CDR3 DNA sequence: TGTGCCAGCAGTTACATGACGGATTCTTACAATGAGCAGTTCTTC. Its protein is CASSYMTDSYNEQFF.

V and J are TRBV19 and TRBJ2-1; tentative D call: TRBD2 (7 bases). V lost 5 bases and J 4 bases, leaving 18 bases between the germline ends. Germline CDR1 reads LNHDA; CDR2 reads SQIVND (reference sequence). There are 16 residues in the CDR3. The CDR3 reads CASSVGGRAVYNEQFF. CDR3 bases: TGTGCCAGTAGTGTCGGGGGGCGAGCTGTGTACAATGAGCAGTTCTTC.

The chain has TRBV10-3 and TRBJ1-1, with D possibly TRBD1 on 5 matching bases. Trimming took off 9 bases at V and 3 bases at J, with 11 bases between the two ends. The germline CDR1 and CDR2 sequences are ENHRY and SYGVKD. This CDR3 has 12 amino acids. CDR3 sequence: CAMRGGDTEAFF. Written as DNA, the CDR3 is TGTGCCATGAGGGGAGGCGACACTGAAGCTTTCTTT.

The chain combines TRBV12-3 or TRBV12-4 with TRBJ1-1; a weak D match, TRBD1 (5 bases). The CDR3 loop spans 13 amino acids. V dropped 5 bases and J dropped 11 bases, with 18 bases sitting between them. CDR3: CASSPGAGFTAFF. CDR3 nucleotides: TGTGCCAGCAGTCCTGGGGCGGGCTTTACGGCTTTCTTT.

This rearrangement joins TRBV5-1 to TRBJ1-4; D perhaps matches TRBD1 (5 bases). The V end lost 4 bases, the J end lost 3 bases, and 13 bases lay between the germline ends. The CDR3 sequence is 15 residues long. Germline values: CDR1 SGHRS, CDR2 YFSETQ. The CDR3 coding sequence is TGCGCCAGCAGCCAAACAGGAACTTCTAATGAAAAACTGTTTTTT. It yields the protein CASSQTGTSNEKLFF. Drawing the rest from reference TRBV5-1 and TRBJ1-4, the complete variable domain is KAGVTQTPRYLIKTRGQQVTLSCSPISGHRSVSWYQQTPGQGLQFLFEYFSETQRNKGNFPGRFSGRQFSNSRSEMNVSTLELGDSALYLCASSQTGTSNEKLFFGSGTQLSVL.

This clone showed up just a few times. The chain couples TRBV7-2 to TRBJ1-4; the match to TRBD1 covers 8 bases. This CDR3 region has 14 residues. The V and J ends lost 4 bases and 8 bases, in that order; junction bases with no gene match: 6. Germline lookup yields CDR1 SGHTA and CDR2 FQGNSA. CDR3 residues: CASSYGTGSEKLFF. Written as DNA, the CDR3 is TGTGCCAGCAGCTACGGGACAGGATCAGAAAAACTGTTTTTT.

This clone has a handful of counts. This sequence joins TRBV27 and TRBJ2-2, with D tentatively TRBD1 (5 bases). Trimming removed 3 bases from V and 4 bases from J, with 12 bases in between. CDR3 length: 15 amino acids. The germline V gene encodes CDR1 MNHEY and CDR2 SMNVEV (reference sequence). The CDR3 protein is CASSLARVGTGELFF. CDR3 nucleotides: TGTGCCAGCAGTTTGGCCAGGGTGGGCACCGGGGAGCTGTTTTTT.

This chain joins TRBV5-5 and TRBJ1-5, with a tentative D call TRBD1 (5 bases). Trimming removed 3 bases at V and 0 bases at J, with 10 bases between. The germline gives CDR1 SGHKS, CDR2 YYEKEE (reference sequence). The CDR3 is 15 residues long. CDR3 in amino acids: CASSSEQVSNQPQHF. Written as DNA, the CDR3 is TGTGCCAGCAGCTCGGAACAGGTTAGCAATCAGCCCCAGCATTTT.